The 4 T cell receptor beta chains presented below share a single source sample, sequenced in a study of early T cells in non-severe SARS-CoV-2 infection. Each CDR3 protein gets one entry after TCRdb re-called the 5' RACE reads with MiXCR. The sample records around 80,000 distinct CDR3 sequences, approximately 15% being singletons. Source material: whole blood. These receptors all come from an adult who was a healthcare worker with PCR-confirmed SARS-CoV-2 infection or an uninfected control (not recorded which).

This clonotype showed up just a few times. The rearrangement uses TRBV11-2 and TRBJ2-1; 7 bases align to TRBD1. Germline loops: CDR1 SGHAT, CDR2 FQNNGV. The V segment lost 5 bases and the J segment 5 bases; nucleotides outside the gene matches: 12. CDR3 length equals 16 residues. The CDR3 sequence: CASSVTGDRIHNEQFF. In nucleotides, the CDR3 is TGTGCCAGCAGCGTCACAGGGGACCGTATTCACAATGAGCAGTTCTTC.

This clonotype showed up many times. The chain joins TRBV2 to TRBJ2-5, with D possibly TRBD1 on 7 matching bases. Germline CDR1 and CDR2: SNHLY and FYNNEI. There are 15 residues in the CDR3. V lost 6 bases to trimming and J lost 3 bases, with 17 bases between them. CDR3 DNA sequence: TGTGCCAGCAGAACCGGAGGGGGCAAGGAAGAGACCCAGTACTTC. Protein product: CASRTGGGKEETQYF.

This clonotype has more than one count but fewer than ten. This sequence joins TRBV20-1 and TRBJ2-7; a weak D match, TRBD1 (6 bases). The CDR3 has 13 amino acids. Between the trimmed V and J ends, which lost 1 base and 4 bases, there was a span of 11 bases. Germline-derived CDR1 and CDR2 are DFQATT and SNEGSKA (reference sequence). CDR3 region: CSARAGANYEQYF. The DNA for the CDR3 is TGCAGTGCTAGAGCAGGGGCTAATTACGAGCAGTACTTC.

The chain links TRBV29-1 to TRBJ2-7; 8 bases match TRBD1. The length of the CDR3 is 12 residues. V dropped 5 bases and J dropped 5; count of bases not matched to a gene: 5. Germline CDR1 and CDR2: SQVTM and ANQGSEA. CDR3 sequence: CSVSAGGHEQYF. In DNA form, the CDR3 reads TGCAGCGTTTCGGCAGGGGGCCACGAGCAGTACTTC.